Below, 2 T cell receptor beta chains from the same sample are listed, as sequenced in a study of immune cell composition in non-small cell lung cancer. TCRdb's copy holds only in-frame clones and misses some; the assay was immunoSEQ multiplex PCR. The data hold some 9,000 clones, with roughly two thirds observed a single time. Normal lung was taken at the farthest possible site, at least 3 cm from tumour. The specimen was non-adjacent lung tissue. The origin of the receptors is a human donor with non-small cell lung cancer.

This clone has more than one count but fewer than ten. The chain carries TRBV5-1 and TRBJ1-1; 7 bases are a match to TRBD1. Trimming removed 3 bases from V and 3 bases from J; junction bases left unmatched: 5. The germline V gene has CDR1 SGHRS and CDR2 YFSETQ. The CDR3 consists of 14 residues. Written as DNA, the CDR3 is TGCGCCAGCAGCTCGACAGGGCGGGACACTGAAGCTTTCTTT. Translated: CASSSTGRDTEAFF.

V is TRBV6-6 and J is TRBJ2-3; TRBD2 aligns across 9 bases. V shed 10 bases and J 4 bases; nucleotides not matched to a gene: 15. Germline V gives CDR1 MNHNY, CDR2 SVGAGI (reference sequence). This CDR3 spans 16 amino acids. The CDR3 DNA is TGTGCCACCCAGCAAGACTCAGCGGGGGGCTCAGATACGCAGTATTTT. Protein product: CATQQDSAGGSDTQYF.